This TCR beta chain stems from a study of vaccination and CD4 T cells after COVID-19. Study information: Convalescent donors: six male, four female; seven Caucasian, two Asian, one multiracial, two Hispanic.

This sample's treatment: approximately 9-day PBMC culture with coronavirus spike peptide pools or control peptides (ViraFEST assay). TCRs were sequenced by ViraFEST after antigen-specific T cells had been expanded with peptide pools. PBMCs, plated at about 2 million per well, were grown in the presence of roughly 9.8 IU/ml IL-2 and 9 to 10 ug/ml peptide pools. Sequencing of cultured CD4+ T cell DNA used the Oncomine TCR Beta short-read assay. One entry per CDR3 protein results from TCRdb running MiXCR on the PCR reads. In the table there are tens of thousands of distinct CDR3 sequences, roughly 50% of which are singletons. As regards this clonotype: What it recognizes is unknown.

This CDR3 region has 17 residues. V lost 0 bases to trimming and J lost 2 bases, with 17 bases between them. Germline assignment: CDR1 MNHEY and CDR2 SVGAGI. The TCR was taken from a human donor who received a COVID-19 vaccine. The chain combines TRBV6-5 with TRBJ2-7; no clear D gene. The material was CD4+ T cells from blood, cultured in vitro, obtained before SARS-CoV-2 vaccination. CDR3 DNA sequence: TGTGCCAGCAGTTACTCGTGGACCCCGGACCGGCCCTACGAGCAGTACTTC. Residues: CASSYSWTPDRPYEQYF.